This TCR beta chain was obtained from a study of blood T cell repertoires in COVID-19. Looking at the study overall: PBMCs, B-cell-depleted T cells, or T cells were the source of the cDNA or gDNA that made up the material.

As originally analysed: Amplified reference gene primers provided the basis for estimating nucleated cell counts. TCRdb's table, derived via immunoSEQ multiplex PCR, lists solely in-frame clones and lacks some. V and J calls and clone size are given by that table; D and trimming were obtained from the DNA. Among some 110,000 clones, roughly 84% were seen once, and the ten largest hold nearly 0.85%. The V and J ends lost 0 bases and 8 bases, in that order; junction bases with no gene match: 5. Per germline, CDR1 SGHRS and CDR2 YFSETQ. This CDR3 has 15 amino acids. Turning to this clone: The sample has other DNA sequences that encode this CDR3 too.

Source material: peripheral blood. The clonotype originates from a woman in her sixties or seventies with acute or convalescent COVID-19. This chain links TRBV5-1 with TRBJ1-4; 9 nucleotides agree with TRBD1. CDR3 nucleotides: TGCGCCAGCAGCTTGGAGGGACAGGGTGGAGAAAAACTGTTTTTT. Translating gives CASSLEGQGGEKLFF.